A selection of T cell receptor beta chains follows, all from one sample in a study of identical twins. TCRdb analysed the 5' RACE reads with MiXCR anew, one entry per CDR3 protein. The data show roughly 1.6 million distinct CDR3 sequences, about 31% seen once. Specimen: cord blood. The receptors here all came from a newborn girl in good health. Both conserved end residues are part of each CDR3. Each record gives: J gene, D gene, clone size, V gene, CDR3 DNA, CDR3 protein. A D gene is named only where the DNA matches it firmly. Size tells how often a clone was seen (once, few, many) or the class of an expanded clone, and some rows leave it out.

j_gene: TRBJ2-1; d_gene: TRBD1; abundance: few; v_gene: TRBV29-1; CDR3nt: TGCAGCGTCGACCGGGACAGGGGGCACAATGAGCAGTTCTTC; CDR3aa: CSVDRDRGHNEQFF
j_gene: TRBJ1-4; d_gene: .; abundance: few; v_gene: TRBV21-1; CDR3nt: TGTGCCAGCAGCTTATGGACAGAAGCAACTAATGAAAAACTGTTTTTT; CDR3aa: CASSLWTEATNEKLFF
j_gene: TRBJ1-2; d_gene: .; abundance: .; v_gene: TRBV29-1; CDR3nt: TGCAGCGTCCCCCGCCGGGAGGTTGAGGATGGCTACACCTTC; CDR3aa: CSVPRREVEDGYTF
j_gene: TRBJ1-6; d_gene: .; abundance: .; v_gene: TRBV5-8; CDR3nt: TGTGCCAGCAGCTTGACTCAGGGCGGATCCTATAATTCACCCCTCCACTTT; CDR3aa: CASSLTQGGSYNSPLHF
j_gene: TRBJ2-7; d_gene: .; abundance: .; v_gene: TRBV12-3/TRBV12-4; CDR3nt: TGTGCCAGCAGTCCACCTTCGAGGAGGACACCCCTCGAGCAGTACTTC; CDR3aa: CASSPPSRRTPLEQYF
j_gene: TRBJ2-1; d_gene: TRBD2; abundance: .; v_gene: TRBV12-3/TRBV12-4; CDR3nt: TGTGCCAGCAGTTCCATGGCGGGGGGGCCCTACAATGAGCAGTTCTTC; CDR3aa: CASSSMAGGPYNEQFF
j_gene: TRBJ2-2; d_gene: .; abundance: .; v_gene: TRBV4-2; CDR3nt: TGTGCCAGCAGCCAAAGAAAAGGGCAGGGTCACACCGGGGAGCTGTTTTTT; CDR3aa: CASSQRKGQGHTGELFF
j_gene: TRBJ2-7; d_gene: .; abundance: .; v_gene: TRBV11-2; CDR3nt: TGTGCCAGCAGCTTAGAGACTGGCCCCTCCTACGAGCAGTACTTC; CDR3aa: CASSLETGPSYEQYF
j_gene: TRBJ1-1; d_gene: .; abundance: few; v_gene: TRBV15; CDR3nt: TGTGCCGTCAGCCCCCGGGTTAACACTGAAGCTTTCTTT; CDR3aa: CAVSPRVNTEAFF
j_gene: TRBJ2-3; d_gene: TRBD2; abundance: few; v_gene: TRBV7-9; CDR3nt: TGTGCCAGCGGCCCACTAGCGGGAGCAGATACGCAGTATTTT; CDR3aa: CASGPLAGADTQYF
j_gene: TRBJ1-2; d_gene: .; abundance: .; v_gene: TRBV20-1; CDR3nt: TGCAGTGCTAGACCGGGTAGTGGCTATGGCTACACCTTC; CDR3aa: CSARPGSGYGYTF
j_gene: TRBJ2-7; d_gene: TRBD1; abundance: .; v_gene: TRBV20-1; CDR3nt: TGCAGTGCTAACCAGGGGGCGTGGTCCTACAATGAGCAGTACTTC; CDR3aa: CSANQGAWSYNEQYF
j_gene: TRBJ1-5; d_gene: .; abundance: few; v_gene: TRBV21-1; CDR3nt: TGTGCCAGCAGCAAAGACATTACAGGGTTAGATCAGCCCCAGCATTTT; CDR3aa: CASSKDITGLDQPQHF
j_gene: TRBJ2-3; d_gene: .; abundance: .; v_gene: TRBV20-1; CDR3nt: TGCAGTGCCTTCGCAATTCACCTGGTCACAGATACGCAGTATTTT; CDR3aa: CSAFAIHLVTDTQYF
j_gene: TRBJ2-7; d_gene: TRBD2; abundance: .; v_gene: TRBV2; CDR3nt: TGTGCCAGCAGTGCGCGACTAGCGGGAGTTCTTGTCCACGAGCAGTACTTC; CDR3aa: CASSARLAGVLVHEQYF
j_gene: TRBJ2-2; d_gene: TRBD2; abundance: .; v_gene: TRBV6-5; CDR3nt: TGTGCCAGCAGGTTGACTAGCGGGAGCCACACCGGGGAGCTGTTTTTT; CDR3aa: CASRLTSGSHTGELFF
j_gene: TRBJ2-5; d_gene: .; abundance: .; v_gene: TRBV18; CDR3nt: TGTGCCAGCTCACCACCTTTGCAGGAGACCCAGTACTTC; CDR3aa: CASSPPLQETQYF
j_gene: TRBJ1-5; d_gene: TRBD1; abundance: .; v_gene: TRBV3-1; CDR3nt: TGTGCCAGCAGCCCAAAACCAGGGGGGCATCAGCCCCAGCATTTT; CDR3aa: CASSPKPGGHQPQHF
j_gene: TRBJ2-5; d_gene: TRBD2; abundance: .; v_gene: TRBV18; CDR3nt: TGTGCCAGCTCACCACGTCGGACTAGCGGGAGAGTAAATGAGCAGTACTTC; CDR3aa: CASSPRRTSGRVNEQYF
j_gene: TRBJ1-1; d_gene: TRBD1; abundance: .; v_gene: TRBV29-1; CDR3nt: TGCAGCGCTACGGACAGGGGATACACTGAAGCTTTCTTT; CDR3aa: CSATDRGYTEAFF
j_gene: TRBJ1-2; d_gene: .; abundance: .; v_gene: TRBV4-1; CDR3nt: TGCGCCAGCAGCCAAGATCTGAGGGGTGGTAACTATGGCTACACCTTC; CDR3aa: CASSQDLRGGNYGYTF
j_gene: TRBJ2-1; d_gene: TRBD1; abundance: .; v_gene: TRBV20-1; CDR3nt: TGCAGTGCTACCGGGACAGGGGCAAACAATGAGCAGTTCTTC; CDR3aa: CSATGTGANNEQFF
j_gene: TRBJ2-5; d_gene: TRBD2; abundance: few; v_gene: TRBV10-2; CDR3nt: TGCGCCAGCAGTGCTCGCCTAGCGGGGGGGGCGGGAGAGCAGTACTTC; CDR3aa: CASSARLAGGAGEQYF
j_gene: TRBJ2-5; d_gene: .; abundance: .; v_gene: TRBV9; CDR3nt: TGTGCCAGCAGCGTAGCTCCGGCCGGGTCGAGGGAGACCCAGTACTTC; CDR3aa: CASSVAPAGSRETQYF
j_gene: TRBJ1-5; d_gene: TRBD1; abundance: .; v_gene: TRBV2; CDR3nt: TGTGCCAGCAGTGGGGACAGGGGCCAAAGCAATCAGCCCCAGCATTTT; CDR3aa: CASSGDRGQSNQPQHF
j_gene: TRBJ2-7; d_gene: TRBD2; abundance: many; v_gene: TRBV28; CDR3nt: TGTGCCAGCAGTTCACCAACTAGCGCGACCTACGAGCAGTACTTC; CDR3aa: CASSSPTSATYEQYF
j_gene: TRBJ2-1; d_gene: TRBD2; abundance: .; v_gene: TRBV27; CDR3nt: TGTGCCAGCACCTTCGGGACTGGCGGGAGCAATGAGCAGTTCTTC; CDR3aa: CASTFGTGGSNEQFF
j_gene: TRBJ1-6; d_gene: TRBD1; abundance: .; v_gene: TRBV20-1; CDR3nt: TGCAGTGCTAGGGCCGGGACAGCATATTCACCCCTCCACTTT; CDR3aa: CSARAGTAYSPLHF
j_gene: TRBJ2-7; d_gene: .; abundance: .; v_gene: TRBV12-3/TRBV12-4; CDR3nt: TGTGCCAGCAGGATACAGGAGGGCGAGCAGTACTTC; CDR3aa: CASRIQEGEQYF
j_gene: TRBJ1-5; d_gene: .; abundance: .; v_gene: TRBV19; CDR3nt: TGTGCCAGTAGTGGGACAAACGGGCAGCTCCAGCATTTT; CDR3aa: CASSGTNGQLQHF
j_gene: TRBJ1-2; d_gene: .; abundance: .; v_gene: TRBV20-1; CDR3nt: TGCAGTGCCCCCTACGGGGTTGGCTACACCTTC; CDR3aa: CSAPYGVGYTF
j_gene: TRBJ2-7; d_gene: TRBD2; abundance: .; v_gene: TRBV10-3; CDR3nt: TGTGCCATCAGTTCGCTAGCGGGATTGGCAGAGCAGTACTTC; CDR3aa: CAISSLAGLAEQYF